This T cell receptor beta chain came from a study of blood T cell repertoires in COVID-19. With 4 bases removed from V and 5 bases from J, the gap between germline ends came to 14 bases. The CDR3 length is 14 residues. Germline V lookup: CDR1 LGHDT, CDR2 YNNKEL (reference sequence). Only in-frame clones appear in the TCRdb table, and some are missing; sequencing was by immunoSEQ multiplex PCR. Seen here are roughly 73,000 clones, 85% to 90% observed once, and the top ten hold about 4%. Sequenced sample: peripheral blood. The J gene is TRBJ1-1, the V gene TRBV3-1 (or the pseudogene TRBV3-2), with unresolved D. The receptor's source is a man aged 70-80 years with active COVID-19. Here the CDR3 reads CASSPLREETEAFF. The CDR3 DNA follows: TGTGCCAGCAGCCCACTTCGGGAGGAAACTGAAGCTTTCTTT.